The 6 T cell receptor beta chains in this list originate from one sample, sequenced in a study of cytomegalovirus exposure and HLA in healthy donors (dated by TCRdb to about 2017). Receptors were amplified or captured by the immunoSEQ multiplex PCR assay. For the multiplex PCR, a mixture combining 60 forward primers for TCR Vbeta segments and 13 reverse primers for TCR Jbeta segments was used. This immuneACCESS table, as held by TCRdb, lists in-frame sequences with V and J called but not all clones. Of the missing ones, under half trace to an unresolved V gene in checked studies; the others have no known cause. For this sample the table gives roughly 140,000 clones, of which 78% were detected only once. In total, the top ten clones hold 2.5% to 3.5% of the sample. Sequencing was carried out using PBMCs. These receptors originate from a female donor in good health and CMV-seronegative.

The CDR3 spells CASSYPPGAGGWEQFF. CDR3 bases: TGTGCCAGCAGTTACCCTCCGGGAGCGGGGGGCTGGGAGCAGTTCTTC. The J gene is TRBJ2-1, the V gene TRBV6-5; the match to TRBD2 covers 9 bases. This CDR3 region has 16 residues. CDR1 MNHEY and CDR2 SVGAGI come from the germline V gene. V gave up 2 bases and J gave up 10 bases; unmatched junction bases: 12.

The rearrangement uses TRBV30 and TRBJ2-7; no reliable D call. V lost 1 base, J lost 8 bases, and 18 bases lay in between. Germline assignment: CDR1 GTSNPN and CDR2 SVGIG (reference sequence). CDR3 size: 14 residues. The CDR3 is CAWSAPQYLRKQYF. DNA for the CDR3: TGTGCCTGGAGTGCCCCACAGTATCTACGCAAGCAGTACTTC.

The chain carries TRBV4-1 and TRBJ1-5, with 8 bases that match TRBD1. This CDR3 contains 20 residues. V was clipped by 4 bases and J by 1 base; unmatched bases: 18. Per germline, CDR1 MGHRA and CDR2 YSYEKL. The CDR3 coding sequence is TGCGCCAGCAGCCCCCTTTCGGGCAGGGGGCAGGTTGGAAGCAATCAGCCCCAGCATTTT. The encoded protein is CASSPLSGRGQVGSNQPQHF.

V is TRBV19 and J is TRBJ2-6, with 7 bases lining up with TRBD1. Looked up from germline, CDR1 is LNHDA and CDR2 is SQIVND (reference sequence). V was clipped by 5 bases and J by 1 base; unmatched bases: 5. The CDR3 sequence is 16 residues long. The CDR3 DNA reads TGTGCCAGTAGTTGGACAGGTAGTTCTGGGGCCAACGTCCTGACTTTC. Translation gives CASSWTGSSGANVLTF. Supplemented by reference TRBV19 and TRBJ2-6, the full variable domain reads DGGITQSPKYLFRKEGQNVTLSCEQNLNHDAMYWYRQDPGQGLRLIYYSQIVNDFQKGDIAEGYSVSREKKESFPLTVTSAQKNPTAFYLCASSWTGSSGANVLTFGAGSRLTVL.

This clone was counted between two and nine times. The chain carries TRBV27 and TRBJ2-7; 8 bases match TRBD2. The germline V gene encodes CDR1 MNHEY and CDR2 SMNVEV (reference sequence). The CDR3 runs to 13 residues. Trimming took 6 bases from V and 3 from J; bases not matched to a gene: 4. As DNA, the CDR3 is TGTGCCAGCAGGAGGCGGGAGGACTACGAGCAGTACTTC. Residues: CASRRREDYEQYF.

This clone was counted only a few times. The J gene is TRBJ2-1, the V gene TRBV9; D is perhaps TRBD1 (6 bases). Germline V gene data show CDR1 as SGDLS and CDR2 as YYNGEE. The length of the CDR3 is 14 residues. Trimming left V 0 bases short and J 7 bases short, with 11 bases between. The CDR3: CASSVAAQGNEQFF. The CDR3 DNA reads TGTGCCAGCAGCGTAGCAGCTCAGGGGAATGAGCAGTTCTTC.